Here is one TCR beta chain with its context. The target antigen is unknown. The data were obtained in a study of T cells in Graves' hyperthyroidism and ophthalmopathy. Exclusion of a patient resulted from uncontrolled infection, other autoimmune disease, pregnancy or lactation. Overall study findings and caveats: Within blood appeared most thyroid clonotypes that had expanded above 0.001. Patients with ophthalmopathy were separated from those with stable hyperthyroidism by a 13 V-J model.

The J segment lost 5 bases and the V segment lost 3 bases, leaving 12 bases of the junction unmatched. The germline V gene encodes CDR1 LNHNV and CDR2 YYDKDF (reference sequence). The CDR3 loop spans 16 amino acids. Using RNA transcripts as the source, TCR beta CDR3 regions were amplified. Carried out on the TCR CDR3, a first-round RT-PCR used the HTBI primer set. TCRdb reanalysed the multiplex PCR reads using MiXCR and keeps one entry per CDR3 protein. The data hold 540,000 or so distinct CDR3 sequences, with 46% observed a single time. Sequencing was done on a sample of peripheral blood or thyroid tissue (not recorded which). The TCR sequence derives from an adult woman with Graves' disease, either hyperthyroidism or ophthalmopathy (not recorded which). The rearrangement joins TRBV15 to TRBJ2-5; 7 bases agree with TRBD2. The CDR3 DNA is TGTGCCACCAGCAGCGTAGGAGCGGGGTGGGGGGAGACCCAGTACTTC. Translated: CATSSVGAGWGETQYF.